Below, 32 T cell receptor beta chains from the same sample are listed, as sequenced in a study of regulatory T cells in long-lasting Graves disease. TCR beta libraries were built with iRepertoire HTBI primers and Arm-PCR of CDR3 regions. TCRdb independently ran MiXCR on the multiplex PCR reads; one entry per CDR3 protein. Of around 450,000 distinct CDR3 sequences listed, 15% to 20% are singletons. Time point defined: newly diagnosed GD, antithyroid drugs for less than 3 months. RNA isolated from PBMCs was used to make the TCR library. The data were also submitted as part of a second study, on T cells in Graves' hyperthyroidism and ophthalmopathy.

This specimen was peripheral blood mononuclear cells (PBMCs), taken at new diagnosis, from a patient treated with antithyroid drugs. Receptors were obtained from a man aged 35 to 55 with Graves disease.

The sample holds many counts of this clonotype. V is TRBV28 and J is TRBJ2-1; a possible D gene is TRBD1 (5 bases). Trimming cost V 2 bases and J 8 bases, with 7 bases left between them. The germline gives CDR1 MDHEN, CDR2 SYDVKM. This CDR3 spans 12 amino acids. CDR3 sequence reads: CASSLEGDEQFF. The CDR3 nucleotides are TGTGCCAGCAGTTTAGAAGGGGATGAGCAGTTCTTC.

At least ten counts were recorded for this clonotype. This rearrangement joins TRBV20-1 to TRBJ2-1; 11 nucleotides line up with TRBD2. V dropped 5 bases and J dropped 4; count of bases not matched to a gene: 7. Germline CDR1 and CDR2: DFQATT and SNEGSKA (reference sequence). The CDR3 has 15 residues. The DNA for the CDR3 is TGCAGTGCTGTAGTAGCGGGAGGGCCATACAATGAGCAGTTCTTC. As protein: CSAVVAGGPYNEQFF.

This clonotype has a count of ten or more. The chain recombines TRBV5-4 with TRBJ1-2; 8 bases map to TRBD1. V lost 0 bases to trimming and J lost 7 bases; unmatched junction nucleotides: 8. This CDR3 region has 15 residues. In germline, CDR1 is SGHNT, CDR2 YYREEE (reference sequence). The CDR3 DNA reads TGTGCCAGCAGCTTGGATGGGACAGGTTCCAGTGGCTACACCTTC. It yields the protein CASSLDGTGSSGYTF. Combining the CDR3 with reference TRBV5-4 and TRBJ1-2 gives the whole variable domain ETGVTQSPTHLIKTRGQQVTLRCSSQSGHNTVSWYQQALGQGPQFIFQYYREEENGRGNFPPRFSGLQFPNYSSELNVNALELDDSALYLCASSLDGTGSSGYTFGSGTRLTVV.

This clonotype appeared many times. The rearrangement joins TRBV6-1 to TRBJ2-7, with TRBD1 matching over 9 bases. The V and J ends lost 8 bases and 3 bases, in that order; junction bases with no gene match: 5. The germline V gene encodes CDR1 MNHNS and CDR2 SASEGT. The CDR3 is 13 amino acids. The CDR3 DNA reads TGTGCCAGCTCCCGGGACAGGGACTACGAGCAGTACTTC. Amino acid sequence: CASSRDRDYEQYF.

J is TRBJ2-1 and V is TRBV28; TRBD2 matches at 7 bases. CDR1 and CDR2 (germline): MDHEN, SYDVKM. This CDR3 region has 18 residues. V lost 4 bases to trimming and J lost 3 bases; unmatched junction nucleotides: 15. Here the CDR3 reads CASSSSPGSGGSYNEQFF. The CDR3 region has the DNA TGTGCCAGCAGTTCTTCCCCCGGCTCGGGAGGCAGCTACAATGAGCAGTTCTTC.

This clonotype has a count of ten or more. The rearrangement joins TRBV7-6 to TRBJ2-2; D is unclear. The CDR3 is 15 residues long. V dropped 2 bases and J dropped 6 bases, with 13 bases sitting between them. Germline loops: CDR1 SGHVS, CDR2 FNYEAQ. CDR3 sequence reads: CASSLRPPIAGELFF. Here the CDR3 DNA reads TGTGCCAGCAGCTTACGGCCCCCGATTGCCGGGGAGCTGTTTTTT.

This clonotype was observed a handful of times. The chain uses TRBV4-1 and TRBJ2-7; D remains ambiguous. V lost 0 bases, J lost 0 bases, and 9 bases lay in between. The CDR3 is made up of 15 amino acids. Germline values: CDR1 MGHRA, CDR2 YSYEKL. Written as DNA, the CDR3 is TGCGCCAGCAGCCAAGATACAGCAAGCTCCTACGAGCAGTACTTC. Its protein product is CASSQDTASSYEQYF.

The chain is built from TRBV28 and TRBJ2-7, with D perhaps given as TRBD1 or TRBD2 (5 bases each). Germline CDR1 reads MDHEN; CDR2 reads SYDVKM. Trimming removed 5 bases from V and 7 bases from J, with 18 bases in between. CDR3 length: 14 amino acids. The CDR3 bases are TGTGCCAGCAGTCTCCGGACGGGGTGGGGGGAGCAGTACTTC. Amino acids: CASSLRTGWGEQYF.

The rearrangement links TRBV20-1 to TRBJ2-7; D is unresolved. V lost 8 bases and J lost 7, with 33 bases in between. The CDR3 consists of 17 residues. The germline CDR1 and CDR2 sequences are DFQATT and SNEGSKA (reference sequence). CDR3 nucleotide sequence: TGCAGTACCTACCCGGATCGCCAAACGGGTGCCCTCCTGGAGCAGTACTTC. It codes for CSTYPDRQTGALLEQYF.

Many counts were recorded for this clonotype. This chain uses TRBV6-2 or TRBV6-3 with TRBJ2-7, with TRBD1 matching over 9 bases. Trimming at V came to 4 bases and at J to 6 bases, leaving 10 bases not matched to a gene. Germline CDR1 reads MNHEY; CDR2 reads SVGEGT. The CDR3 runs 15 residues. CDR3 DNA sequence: TGTGCCAGCAGTTTTTCCGGGACAGGGTACGGCGAGCAGTACTTC. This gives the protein CASSFSGTGYGEQYF.

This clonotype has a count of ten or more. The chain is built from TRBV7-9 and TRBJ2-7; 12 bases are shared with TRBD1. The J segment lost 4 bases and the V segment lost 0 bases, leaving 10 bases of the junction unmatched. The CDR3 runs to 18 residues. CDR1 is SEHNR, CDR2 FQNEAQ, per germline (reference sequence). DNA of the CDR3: TGTGCCAGCAGCTTAGCCCTTAACCGGGACAGGGGGCTTTACGAGCAGTACTTC. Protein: CASSLALNRDRGLYEQYF.

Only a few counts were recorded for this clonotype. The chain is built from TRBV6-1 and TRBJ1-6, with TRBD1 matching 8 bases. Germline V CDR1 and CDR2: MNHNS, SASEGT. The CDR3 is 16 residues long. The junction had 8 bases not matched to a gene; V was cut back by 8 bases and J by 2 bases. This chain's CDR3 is CASGRGRGAYNSPLHF. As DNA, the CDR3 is TGTGCCAGCGGCAGGGGGCGCGGGGCCTATAATTCACCCCTCCACTTT.

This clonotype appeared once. The CDR3 sequence: CASSRTGGLISTEAFF. The DNA of the CDR3 is TGTGCCAGCAGCCGGACAGGGGGCTTGATCTCCACTGAAGCTTTCTTT. The rearrangement links TRBV9 to TRBJ1-1; 11 bases fit TRBD1. The CDR3 contains 16 residues. Germline loops: CDR1 SGDLS, CDR2 YYNGEE. With V trimmed by 4 bases and J by 4 bases, 9 bases remained unmatched.

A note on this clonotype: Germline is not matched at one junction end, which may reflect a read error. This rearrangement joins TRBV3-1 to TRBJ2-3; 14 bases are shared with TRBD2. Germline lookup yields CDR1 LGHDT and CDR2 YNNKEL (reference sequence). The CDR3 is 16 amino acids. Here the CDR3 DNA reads TGCGCCAGCAGATACGGGACTAGCGGGAGCGCAGATACGCAGTATTTT. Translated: CASRYGTSGSADTQYF.

CDR3 DNA sequence: TGCAGTGCGCCCGGGGCGACAGGCCAAGAGACCCAGTACTTC. It codes for CSAPGATGQETQYF. The genes are TRBV20-1 and TRBJ2-5; possible D gene TRBD1, 6 bases. Between the trimmed V and J ends, which lost 6 bases and 1 base, there was a span of 15 bases. The CDR3 runs 14 residues. CDR1 is DFQATT, CDR2 SNEGSKA, per germline (reference sequence).

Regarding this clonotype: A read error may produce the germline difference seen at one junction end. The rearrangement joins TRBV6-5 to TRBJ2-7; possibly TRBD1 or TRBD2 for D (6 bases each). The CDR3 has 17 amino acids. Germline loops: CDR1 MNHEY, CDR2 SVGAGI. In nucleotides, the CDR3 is TGTGCCAGCAGTGACTCGGGGGTGGACAGTGGCTCCTGCGAGCAGTACTTC. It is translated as CASSDSGVDSGSCEQYF.

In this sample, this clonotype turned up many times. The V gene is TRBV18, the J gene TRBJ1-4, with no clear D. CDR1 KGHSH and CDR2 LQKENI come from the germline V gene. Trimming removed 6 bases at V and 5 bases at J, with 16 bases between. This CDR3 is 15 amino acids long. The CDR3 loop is CASSLDPDRNEKLFF. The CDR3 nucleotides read TGTGCCAGCTCTCTTGACCCCGACCGAAATGAAAAACTGTTTTTT. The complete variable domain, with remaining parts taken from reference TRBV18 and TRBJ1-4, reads NAGVMQNPRHLVRRRGQEARLRCSPMKGHSHVYWYRQLPEEGLKFMVYLQKENIIDESGMPKERFSAEFPKEGPSILRIQQVVRGDSAAYFCASSLDPDRNEKLFFGSGTQLSVL.

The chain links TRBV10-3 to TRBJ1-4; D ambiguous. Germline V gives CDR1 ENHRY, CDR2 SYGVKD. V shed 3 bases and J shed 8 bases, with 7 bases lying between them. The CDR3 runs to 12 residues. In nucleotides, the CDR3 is TGTGCCATCAGTGATTCCCGGGAAAAACTGTTTTTT. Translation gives CAISDSREKLFF.

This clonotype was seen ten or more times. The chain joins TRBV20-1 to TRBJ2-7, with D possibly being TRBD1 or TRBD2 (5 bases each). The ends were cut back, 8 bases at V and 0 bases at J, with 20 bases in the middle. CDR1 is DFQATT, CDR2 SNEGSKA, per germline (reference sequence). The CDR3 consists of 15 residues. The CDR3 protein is CSSGDPGKISYEQYF. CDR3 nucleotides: TGCAGTAGTGGGGACCCCGGGAAAATCTCCTACGAGCAGTACTTC.

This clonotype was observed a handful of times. The DNA for the CDR3 is TGTGCCAGCAGCGCTAGCGGGAGGTCTGAGAATGAGCAGTTCTTC. This encodes CASSASGRSENEQFF. The genes are TRBV7-3 and TRBJ2-1; 11 nucleotides agree with TRBD2. Trimming took 5 bases from V and 7 from J; bases not matched to a gene: 7. Germline V gene sequence: CDR1 SGHTA, CDR2 FQGTGA. The CDR3 has 15 residues. Full variable domain (outside the CDR3, taken from reference TRBV7-3 and TRBJ2-1): GAGVSQTPSNKVTEKGKYVELRCDPISGHTALYWYRQSLGQGPEFLIYFQGTGAADDSGLPNDRFFAVRPEGSVSTLKIQRTERGDSAVYLCASSASGRSENEQFFGPGTRLTVL.

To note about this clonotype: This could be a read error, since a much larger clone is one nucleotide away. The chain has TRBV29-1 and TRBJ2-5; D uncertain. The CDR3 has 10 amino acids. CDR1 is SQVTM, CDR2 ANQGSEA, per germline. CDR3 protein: CSGEVEAQYF. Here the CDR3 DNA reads TGCAGCGGTGAGGTAGAGGCCCAGTACTTC.

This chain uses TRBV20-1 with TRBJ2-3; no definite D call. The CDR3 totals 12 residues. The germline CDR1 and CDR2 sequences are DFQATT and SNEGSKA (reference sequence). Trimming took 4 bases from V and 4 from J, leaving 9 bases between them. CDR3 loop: CSATPPADTQYF. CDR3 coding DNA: TGCAGTGCTACCCCACCAGCAGATACGCAGTATTTT.

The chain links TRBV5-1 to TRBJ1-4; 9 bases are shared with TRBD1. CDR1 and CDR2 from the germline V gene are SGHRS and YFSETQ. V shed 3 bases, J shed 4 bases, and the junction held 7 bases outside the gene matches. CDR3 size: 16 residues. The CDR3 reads CASSSTGTGINEKLFF. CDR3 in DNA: TGCGCCAGCAGCTCGACCGGGACAGGGATTAATGAAAAACTGTTTTTT.

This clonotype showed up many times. The CDR3 DNA is TGCAGTGCTAGAGATTGGGGATCCTACGAGCAGTACTTC. Encoded protein: CSARDWGSYEQYF. This sequence joins TRBV20-1 and TRBJ2-7, with D unresolved. The CDR3 contains 13 residues. Germline CDR1 reads DFQATT; CDR2 reads SNEGSKA (reference sequence). Trimming cost V 0 bases and J 1 base, with 7 bases left between them.

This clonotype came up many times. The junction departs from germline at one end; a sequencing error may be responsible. The CDR3 DNA reads TGCGCCAGCAGTCGAGCCAGACGAAGACCTATGAACACTGAAGCTTTCTTT. Amino acid sequence: CASSRARRRPMNTEAFF. The gene calls are TRBV28 and TRBJ1-1; D not certain. The CDR3 totals 17 residues. Germline values: CDR1 MDHEN, CDR2 SYDVKM.

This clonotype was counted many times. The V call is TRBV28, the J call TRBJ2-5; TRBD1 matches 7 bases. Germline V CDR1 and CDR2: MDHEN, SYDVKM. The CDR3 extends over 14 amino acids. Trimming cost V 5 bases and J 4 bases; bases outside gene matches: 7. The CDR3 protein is CASSGQARGETQYF. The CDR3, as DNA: TGTGCCAGCAGTGGACAGGCTCGAGGAGAGACCCAGTACTTC.

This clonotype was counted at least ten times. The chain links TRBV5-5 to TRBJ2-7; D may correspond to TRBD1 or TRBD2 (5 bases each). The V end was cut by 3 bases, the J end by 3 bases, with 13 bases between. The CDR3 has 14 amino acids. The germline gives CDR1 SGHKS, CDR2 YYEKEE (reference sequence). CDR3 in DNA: TGTGCCAGCAGCTACGGGACGGTATTCTACGAGCAGTACTTC. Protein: CASSYGTVFYEQYF.

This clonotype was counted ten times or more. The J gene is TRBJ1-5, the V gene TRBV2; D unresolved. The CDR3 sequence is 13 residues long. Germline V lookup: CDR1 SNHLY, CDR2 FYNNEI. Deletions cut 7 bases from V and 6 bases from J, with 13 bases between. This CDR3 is CASTVKGGQPQHF. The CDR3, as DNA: TGTGCCAGCACGGTCAAGGGAGGTCAGCCCCAGCATTTT.

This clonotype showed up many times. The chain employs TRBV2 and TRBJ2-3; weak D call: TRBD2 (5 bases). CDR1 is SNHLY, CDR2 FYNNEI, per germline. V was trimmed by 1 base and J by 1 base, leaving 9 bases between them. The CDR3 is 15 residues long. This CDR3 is CASSEGAGGTDTQYF. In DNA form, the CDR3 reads TGTGCCAGCAGTGAAGGAGCCGGGGGCACAGATACGCAGTATTTT.

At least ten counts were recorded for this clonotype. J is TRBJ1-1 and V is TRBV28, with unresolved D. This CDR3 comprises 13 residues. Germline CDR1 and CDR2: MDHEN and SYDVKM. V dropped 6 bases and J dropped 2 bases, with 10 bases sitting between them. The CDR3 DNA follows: TGTGCCAGCAGACTGGACTATAACACTGAAGCTTTCTTT. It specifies CASRLDYNTEAFF.

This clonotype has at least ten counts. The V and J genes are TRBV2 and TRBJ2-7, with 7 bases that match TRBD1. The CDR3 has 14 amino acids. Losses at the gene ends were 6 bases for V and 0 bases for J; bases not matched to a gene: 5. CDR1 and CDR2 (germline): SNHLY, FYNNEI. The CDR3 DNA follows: TGTGCCAGCAGGCCCGACAGGGTCTCCTACGAGCAGTACTTC. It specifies CASRPDRVSYEQYF.

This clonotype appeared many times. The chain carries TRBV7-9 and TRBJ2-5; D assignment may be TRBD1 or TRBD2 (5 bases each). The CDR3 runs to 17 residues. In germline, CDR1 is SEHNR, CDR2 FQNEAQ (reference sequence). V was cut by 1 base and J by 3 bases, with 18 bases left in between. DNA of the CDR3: TGTGCCAGCAGCTTAGAACCGGGACGGGGCCCCAAAGAGACCCAGTACTTC. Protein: CASSLEPGRGPKETQYF. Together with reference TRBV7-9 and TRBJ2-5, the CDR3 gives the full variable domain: DTGVSQNPRHKITKRGQNVTFRCDPISEHNRLYWYRQTLGQGPEFLTYFQNEAQLEKSRLLSDRFSAERPKGSFSTLEIQRTEQGDSAMYLCASSLEPGRGPKETQYFGPGTRLLVL.